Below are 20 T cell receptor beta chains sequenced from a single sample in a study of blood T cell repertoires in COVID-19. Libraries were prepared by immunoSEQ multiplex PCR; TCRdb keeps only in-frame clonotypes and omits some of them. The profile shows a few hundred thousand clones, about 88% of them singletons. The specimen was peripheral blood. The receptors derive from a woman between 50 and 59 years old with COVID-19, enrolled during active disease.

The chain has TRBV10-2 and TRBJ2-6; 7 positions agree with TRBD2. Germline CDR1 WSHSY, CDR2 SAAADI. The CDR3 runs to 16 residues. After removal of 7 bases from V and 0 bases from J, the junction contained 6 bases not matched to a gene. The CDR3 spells CASTLGGGSGANVLTF. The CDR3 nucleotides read TGCGCCAGCACTCTCGGCGGGGGCTCTGGGGCCAACGTCCTGACTTTC.

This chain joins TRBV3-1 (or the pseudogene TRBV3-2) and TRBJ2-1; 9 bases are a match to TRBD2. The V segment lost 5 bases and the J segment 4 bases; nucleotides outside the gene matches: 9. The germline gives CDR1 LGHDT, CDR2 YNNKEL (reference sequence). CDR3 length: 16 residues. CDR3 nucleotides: TGTGCCAGCAGCTTAAAGAGCGGGGGGCTTTACAATGAGCAGTTCTTC. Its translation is CASSLKSGGLYNEQFF.

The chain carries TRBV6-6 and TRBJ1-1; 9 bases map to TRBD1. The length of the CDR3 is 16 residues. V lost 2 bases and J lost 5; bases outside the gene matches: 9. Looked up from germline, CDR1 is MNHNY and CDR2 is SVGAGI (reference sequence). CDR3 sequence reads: CASSYRQDRGWTEAFF. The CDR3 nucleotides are TGTGCCAGCAGTTACCGCCAGGACAGGGGATGGACTGAAGCTTTCTTT.

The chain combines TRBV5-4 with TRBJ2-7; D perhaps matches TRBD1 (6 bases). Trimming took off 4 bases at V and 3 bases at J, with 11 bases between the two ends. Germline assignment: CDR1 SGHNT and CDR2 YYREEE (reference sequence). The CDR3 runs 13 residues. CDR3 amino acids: CASSPGVIYEQYF. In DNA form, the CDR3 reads TGTGCCAGCAGCCCAGGGGTGATCTACGAGCAGTACTTC.

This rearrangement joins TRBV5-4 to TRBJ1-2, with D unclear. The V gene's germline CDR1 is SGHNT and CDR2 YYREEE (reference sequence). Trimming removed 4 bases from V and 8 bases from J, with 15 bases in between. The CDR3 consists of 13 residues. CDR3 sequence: CASSPSEEVGYTF. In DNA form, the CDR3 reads TGTGCCAGCAGCCCCTCTGAGGAGGTCGGCTACACCTTC.

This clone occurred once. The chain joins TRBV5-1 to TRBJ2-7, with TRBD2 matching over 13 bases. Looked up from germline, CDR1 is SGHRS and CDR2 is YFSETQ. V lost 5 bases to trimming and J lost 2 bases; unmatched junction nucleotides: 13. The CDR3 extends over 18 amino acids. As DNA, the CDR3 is TGCGCCAGCAGTAACCGACTAGCGGGGGGCCCTTTTACCTACGAGCAGTACTTC. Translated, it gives CASSNRLAGGPFTYEQYF.

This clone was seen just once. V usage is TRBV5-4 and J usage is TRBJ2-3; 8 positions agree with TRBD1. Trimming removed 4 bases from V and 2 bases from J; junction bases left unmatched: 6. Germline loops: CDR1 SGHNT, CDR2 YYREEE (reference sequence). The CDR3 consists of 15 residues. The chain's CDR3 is CASSPGQGYTDTQYF. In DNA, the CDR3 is TGTGCCAGCAGCCCAGGACAGGGCTACACAGATACGCAGTATTTT.

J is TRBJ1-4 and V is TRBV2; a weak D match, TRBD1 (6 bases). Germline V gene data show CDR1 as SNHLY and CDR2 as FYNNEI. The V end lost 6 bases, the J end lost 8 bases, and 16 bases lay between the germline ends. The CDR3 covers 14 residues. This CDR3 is CASRRQVQIEKLFF. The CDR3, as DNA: TGTGCCAGCAGAAGACAGGTCCAGATCGAAAAACTGTTTTTT.

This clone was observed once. For the CDR3, the DNA is TGTGCCAGCAGCGCCTCTAGGGGACAGGCCGATAACTATGGCTACACCTTC. Translation: CASSASRGQADNYGYTF. The rearrangement joins TRBV9 to TRBJ1-2, with 8 bases lining up with TRBD1. Germline CDR1 and CDR2: SGDLS and YYNGEE. V was clipped by 3 bases and J by 1 base; unmatched bases: 11. This CDR3 is built from 17 residues.

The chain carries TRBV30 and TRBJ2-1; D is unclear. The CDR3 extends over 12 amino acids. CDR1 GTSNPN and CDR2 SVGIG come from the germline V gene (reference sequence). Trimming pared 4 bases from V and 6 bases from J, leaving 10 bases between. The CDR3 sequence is CAWIPLSNEQFF. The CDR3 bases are TGTGCCTGGATCCCCCTCTCCAATGAGCAGTTCTTC.

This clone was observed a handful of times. Written as DNA, the CDR3 is TGTGCCAGCAGCGGTACCACCCGGCGGGGCTATGGCTACACCTTC. Its translation is CASSGTTRRGYGYTF. The rearrangement uses TRBV5-6 and TRBJ1-2; D ambiguous. The CDR3 runs 15 residues. Looked up from germline, CDR1 is SGHDT and CDR2 is YYEEEE. V gave up 4 bases and J gave up 4 bases, with 17 bases separating them.

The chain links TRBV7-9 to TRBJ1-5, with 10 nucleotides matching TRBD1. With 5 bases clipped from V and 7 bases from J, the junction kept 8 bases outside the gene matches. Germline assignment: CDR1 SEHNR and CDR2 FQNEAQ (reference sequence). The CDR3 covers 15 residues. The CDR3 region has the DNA TGTGCCAGCAGCCTCGGGACAGGGGAAGGGCAGCCCCAGCATTTT. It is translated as CASSLGTGEGQPQHF.

CDR3 sequence: CASSLNKGNTIYF. The CDR3 DNA sequence: TGTGCCAGCAGTTTGAACAAGGGGAACACCATATATTTT. The chain links TRBV12-3 or TRBV12-4 to TRBJ1-3, with a weak D call TRBD1 (5 bases). The germline V and J ends were trimmed by 3 bases and 7 bases, with 10 bases remaining between them. The CDR3 sequence is 13 residues long.

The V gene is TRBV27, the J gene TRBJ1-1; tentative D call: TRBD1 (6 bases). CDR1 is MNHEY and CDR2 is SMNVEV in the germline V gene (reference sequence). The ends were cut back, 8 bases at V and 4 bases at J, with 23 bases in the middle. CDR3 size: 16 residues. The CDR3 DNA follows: TGTGCCAGCTCTGTCGAGTTCAACAGGGTAAGCACTGAAGCTTTCTTT. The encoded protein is CASSVEFNRVSTEAFF.

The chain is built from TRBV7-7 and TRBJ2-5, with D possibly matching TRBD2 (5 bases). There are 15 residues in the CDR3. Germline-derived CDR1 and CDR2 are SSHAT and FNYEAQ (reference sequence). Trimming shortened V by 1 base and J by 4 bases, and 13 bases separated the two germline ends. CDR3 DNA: TGTGCCAGCAGCTTAGATGGGGTGGGAGCAGAGACCCAGTACTTC. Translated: CASSLDGVGAETQYF.

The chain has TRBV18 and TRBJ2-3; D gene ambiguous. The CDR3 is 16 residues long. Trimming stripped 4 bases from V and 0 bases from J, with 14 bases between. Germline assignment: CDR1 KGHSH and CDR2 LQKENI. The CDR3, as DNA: TGTGCCAGCTCACTGATTAGAAAGTCTAGCACAGATACGCAGTATTTT. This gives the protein CASSLIRKSSTDTQYF. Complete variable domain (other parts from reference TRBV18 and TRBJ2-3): NAGVMQNPRHLVRRRGQEARLRCSPMKGHSHVYWYRQLPEEGLKFMVYLQKENIIDESGMPKERFSAEFPKEGPSILRIQQVVRGDSAAYFCASSLIRKSSTDTQYFGPGTRLTVL.

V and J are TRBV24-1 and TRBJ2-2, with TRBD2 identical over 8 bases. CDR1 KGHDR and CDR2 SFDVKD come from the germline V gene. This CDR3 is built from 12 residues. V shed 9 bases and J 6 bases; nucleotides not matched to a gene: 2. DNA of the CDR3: TGTGCCACCGACGGGGGGGCCGGGGAGCTGTTTTTT. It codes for CATDGGAGELFF.

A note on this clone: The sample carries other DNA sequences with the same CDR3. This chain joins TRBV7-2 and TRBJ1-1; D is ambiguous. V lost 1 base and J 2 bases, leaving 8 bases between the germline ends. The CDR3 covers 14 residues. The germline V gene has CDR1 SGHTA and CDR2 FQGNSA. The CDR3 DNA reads TGTGCCAGCAGCTTAGTACCGGGAAACACTGAAGCTTTCTTT. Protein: CASSLVPGNTEAFF.

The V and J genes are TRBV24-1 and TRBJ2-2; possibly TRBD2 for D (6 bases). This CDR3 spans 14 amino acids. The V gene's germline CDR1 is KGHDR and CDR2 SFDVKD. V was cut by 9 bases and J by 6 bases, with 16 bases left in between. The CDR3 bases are TGTGCCACCGGAGGGGACCGAGGCCCCGGGGAGCTGTTTTTT. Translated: CATGGDRGPGELFF.

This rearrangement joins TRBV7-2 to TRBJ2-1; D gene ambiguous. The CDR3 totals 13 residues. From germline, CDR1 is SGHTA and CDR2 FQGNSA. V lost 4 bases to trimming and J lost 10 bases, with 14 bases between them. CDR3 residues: CASSYGRSGEQFF. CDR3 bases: TGTGCCAGCAGCTACGGTAGGTCCGGGGAGCAGTTCTTC. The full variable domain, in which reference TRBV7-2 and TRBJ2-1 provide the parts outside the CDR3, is GAGVSQSPSNKVTEKGKDVELRCDPISGHTALYWYRQSLGQGLEFLIYFQGNSAPDKSGLPSDRFSAERTGGSVSTLTIQRTQQEDSAVYLCASSYGRSGEQFFGPGTRLTVL.